Below are 28 T cell receptor beta chains sequenced from a single sample in a study of shared clonotypes between healthy human individuals. Sequencing used immunoSEQ multiplex PCR; TCRdb keeps in-frame clones, though not all of them. The sample lists roughly 500,000 clones, approximately 94% occurring once. Specimen: naive CD4+ T cells sorted from blood. Subset given: CD45RA+ positively selected. All receptors derive from a woman under 40 in good health.

The rearrangement joins TRBV11-3 to TRBJ1-1; perhaps TRBD1 as D (6 bases). The CDR3 consists of 13 residues. Germline CDR1 reads SGHNT; CDR2 reads YENEEA. Trimming cost V 5 bases and J 8 bases, with 15 bases left between them. The CDR3 spells CASSAGVINEAFF. The CDR3 bases are TGTGCCAGCAGCGCAGGGGTTATCAACGAAGCTTTCTTT.

The chain links TRBV7-9 to TRBJ1-2, with D tentatively TRBD1 (6 bases). The V and J ends lost 2 bases and 7 bases respectively, with 11 bases between them. The CDR3 is 13 residues long. CDR1 and CDR2 (germline): SEHNR, FQNEAQ (reference sequence). The CDR3 sequence is CASSLYTGPGYTF. The CDR3 bases are TGTGCCAGCAGCTTATATACAGGGCCTGGCTACACCTTC.

The J gene is TRBJ2-7, the V gene TRBV28; TRBD2 agrees at 10 bases. V lost 7 bases to trimming and J lost 0 bases; unmatched junction nucleotides: 3. The CDR3 sequence is 14 residues long. Germline V gene sequence: CDR1 MDHEN, CDR2 SYDVKM. CDR3 loop: CASKSSGSSYEQYF. The CDR3 DNA follows: TGTGCCAGCAAATCTAGCGGGAGCTCCTACGAGCAGTACTTC.

The chain has TRBV7-7 and TRBJ2-5, with TRBD2 matching 7 bases. The V gene's germline CDR1 is SSHAT and CDR2 FNYEAQ (reference sequence). The CDR3 is 14 residues long. The V segment lost 4 bases and the J segment 5 bases; nucleotides outside the gene matches: 7. This CDR3 is CASSSAGVEETQYF. CDR3 DNA: TGTGCCAGCAGCTCCGCGGGAGTGGAGGAGACCCAGTACTTC.

The rearrangement links TRBV7-9 to TRBJ2-3; maybe TRBD2 (5 bases). In germline, CDR1 is SEHNR, CDR2 FQNEAQ (reference sequence). This CDR3 spans 15 amino acids. Trimming pared 5 bases from V and 2 bases from J, leaving 14 bases between. This chain's CDR3 is CASSPPGLVTDTQYF. The CDR3 region has the DNA TGTGCCAGCAGCCCGCCCGGACTTGTCACAGATACGCAGTATTTT.

The chain employs TRBV6-1 and TRBJ2-1; D is unclear. Germline V gene data show CDR1 as MNHNS and CDR2 as SASEGT. The V end lost 2 bases, the J end lost 0 bases, and 14 bases lay between the germline ends. This CDR3 spans 17 amino acids. CDR3 in DNA: TGTGCCAGCAGTGAATTCGGACGACCCCCCTCCTACAATGAGCAGTTCTTC. The encoded protein is CASSEFGRPPSYNEQFF.

The chain's CDR3 is CASTRWRGARLWDLGGSSDEQFF. The CDR3 DNA follows: TGTGCCAGCACCCGTTGGAGGGGGGCGCGATTATGGGATTTAGGCGGGAGTTCCGATGAGCAGTTCTTC. The chain employs TRBV27 and TRBJ2-1; D may be TRBD2 (7 bases). Germline CDR1 and CDR2: MNHEY and SMNVEV (reference sequence). The CDR3 is made up of 23 amino acids. Trimming pared 7 bases from V and 8 bases from J, leaving 45 bases between.

Worth noting for this clone: In the same sample, other DNA sequences code for this CDR3. The chain couples TRBV6-6 to TRBJ2-7; D ambiguous. The CDR3 sequence is 12 residues long. The germline gives CDR1 MNHNY, CDR2 SVGAGI (reference sequence). Trimming removed 5 bases at V and 4 bases at J, with 9 bases between. CDR3 residues: CASSPTAYEQYF. As DNA, the CDR3 is TGTGCCAGCAGTCCTACAGCTTACGAGCAGTACTTC.

The genes are TRBV6-1 and TRBJ2-7; D not resolved. This CDR3 is 12 amino acids long. Germline V lookup: CDR1 MNHNS, CDR2 SASEGT. V was pared by 7 bases and J by 2 bases, with 9 bases between. CDR3 sequence: CASKEPTYEQYF. In DNA form, the CDR3 reads TGTGCCAGCAAGGAACCTACCTACGAGCAGTACTTC.

On this clone itself: Different DNA sequences within this sample yield the same CDR3. The genes are TRBV28 and TRBJ2-7; possible D gene TRBD2, 6 bases. The V end was cut by 3 bases, the J end by 2 bases, with 11 bases between. Germline loops: CDR1 MDHEN, CDR2 SYDVKM. The CDR3 loop spans 14 amino acids. The CDR3 region is CASSLEGTPYEQYF. Here the CDR3 DNA reads TGTGCCAGCAGTTTGGAGGGGACCCCCTACGAGCAGTACTTC.

V is TRBV5-1 and J is TRBJ1-1; the D gene is possibly TRBD1 (6 bases). CDR1 is SGHRS, CDR2 YFSETQ, per germline. The CDR3 contains 15 residues. V was trimmed by 1 base and J by 6 bases, leaving 16 bases between them. CDR3 sequence: CASSLTGQGYAEAFF. DNA for the CDR3: TGCGCCAGCAGCTTGACCGGGCAGGGGTACGCTGAAGCTTTCTTT.

The genes are TRBV7-3 and TRBJ2-1; D may be TRBD2 (5 bases). The CDR3 length is 17 residues. V lost 0 bases, J lost 7 bases, and 19 bases lay in between. Germline V gene lookup returns CDR1 SGHTA and CDR2 FQGTGA. CDR3 region: CASSLTFGDIARNEQFF. The CDR3 DNA sequence: TGTGCCAGCAGCTTAACGTTCGGGGATATAGCGAGGAATGAGCAGTTCTTC.

V gene TRBV5-1 combines with J gene TRBJ1-5, with D possibly matching TRBD1 (5 bases). Germline CDR1 is SGHRS and CDR2 is YFSETQ. Trimming shortened V by 5 bases and J by 0 bases, and 12 bases separated the two germline ends. This CDR3 has 15 amino acids. This CDR3 reads CASRPTGNSNQPQHF. CDR3 nucleotides: TGCGCCAGCAGACCCACAGGAAATAGCAATCAGCCCCAGCATTTT. Full variable domain (missing parts from reference TRBV5-1 and TRBJ1-5): KAGVTQTPRYLIKTRGQQVTLSCSPISGHRSVSWYQQTPGQGLQFLFEYFSETQRNKGNFPGRFSGRQFSNSRSEMNVSTLELGDSALYLCASRPTGNSNQPQHFGDGTRLSIL.

The chain is built from TRBV9 and TRBJ1-1; no clear D. V was cut by 2 bases and J by 2 bases, with 10 bases left in between. The CDR3 totals 14 residues. CDR1 is SGDLS, CDR2 YYNGEE, per germline. The CDR3 nucleotides read TGTGCCAGCAGCGTGAGGAGTGGAAACACTGAAGCTTTCTTT. Translating it yields CASSVRSGNTEAFF.

This chain uses TRBV2 with TRBJ1-1, with a tentative D call TRBD1 (6 bases). Trimming removed 6 bases from V and 1 base from J, with 15 bases in between. The CDR3 has 15 amino acids. The germline gives CDR1 SNHLY, CDR2 FYNNEI. In DNA form, the CDR3 reads TGTGCCAGCAGGACCAGGGGATTGACGAACACTGAAGCTTTCTTT. Its protein product is CASRTRGLTNTEAFF.

This chain joins TRBV6-5 and TRBJ2-3; D is possibly TRBD2 (7 bases). The germline V and J ends were trimmed by 8 bases and 5 bases, with 14 bases remaining between them. CDR3 length: 13 amino acids. Germline CDR1 reads MNHEY; CDR2 reads SVGAGI. For the CDR3, the DNA is TGTGCCAGCGGGGGAGGGGGAGAAGATACGCAGTATTTT. As protein: CASGGGGEDTQYF.

V and J are TRBV28 and TRBJ2-2, with 14 bases that match TRBD2. The germline CDR1 and CDR2 sequences are MDHEN and SYDVKM. This CDR3 has 17 amino acids. J gave up 4 bases and V 6 bases, and 7 bases lay outside the gene matches. DNA for the CDR3: TGTGCCAGCAGGGTGACTAGCGGGAGGGCCGGCACCGGGGAGCTGTTTTTT. Translated: CASRVTSGRAGTGELFF.

In its sample, this clone was seen once. The rearrangement joins TRBV19 to TRBJ1-2; 8 nucleotides line up with TRBD1. CDR1 is LNHDA, CDR2 SQIVND, per germline (reference sequence). CDR3 length: 14 residues. V was pared by 4 bases and J by 4 bases, with 5 bases of the junction left unmatched. The CDR3 spells CASSTDRGIYGYTF. The CDR3 nucleotides read TGTGCCAGTAGTACAGACAGGGGAATCTATGGCTACACCTTC. The full variable domain, in which reference TRBV19 and TRBJ1-2 provide the parts outside the CDR3, is DGGITQSPKYLFRKEGQNVTLSCEQNLNHDAMYWYRQDPGQGLRLIYYSQIVNDFQKGDIAEGYSVSREKKESFPLTVTSAQKNPTAFYLCASSTDRGIYGYTFGSGTRLTVV.

This chain connects TRBV9 to TRBJ2-5; 11 bases map to TRBD1. The CDR3 runs 16 residues. With V trimmed by 4 bases and J by 0 bases, 5 bases remained unmatched. Germline CDR1 is SGDLS and CDR2 is YYNGEE. For the CDR3, the DNA is TGTGCCAGCAGCCTCGGGACAGGGGGGTACCAAGAGACCCAGTACTTC. This codes for CASSLGTGGYQETQYF.

J is TRBJ2-3 and V is TRBV2; 8 bases align to TRBD2. Germline trimming cut 5 bases from V and 3 bases from J; bases unmatched to any gene: 7. CDR3 length equals 15 residues. Germline CDR1 and CDR2: SNHLY and FYNNEI. The chain's CDR3 is CASSSSGLVTDTQYF. DNA of the CDR3: TGTGCCAGCAGTAGCTCGGGACTAGTAACAGATACGCAGTATTTT.

About this clone itself: The identical CDR3 is also encoded by other nucleotide sequences in the sample. The chain joins TRBV5-1 to TRBJ2-2, with D unresolved. This CDR3 has 14 amino acids. V was pared by 0 bases and J by 0 bases, with 3 bases between. The germline gives CDR1 SGHRS, CDR2 YFSETQ. The CDR3 is CASSLAANTGELFF. The CDR3 nucleotides are TGCGCCAGCAGCTTGGCGGCGAACACCGGGGAGCTGTTTTTT.

This clone was seen a few times. This CDR3 is also generated by other DNA sequences in the sample. This rearrangement joins TRBV7-8 to TRBJ1-5; D gene uncertain. CDR3 size: 13 residues. Germline V gives CDR1 SGHVS, CDR2 FQNEAQ. V was trimmed by 1 base and J by 4 bases, leaving 5 bases between them. The CDR3 region is CASSLDGNQPQHF. The DNA for the CDR3 is TGTGCCAGCAGCTTAGATGGAAATCAGCCCCAGCATTTT.

The rearrangement uses TRBV20-1 and TRBJ2-5; D is unresolved. The germline gives CDR1 DFQATT, CDR2 SNEGSKA (reference sequence). The CDR3 is 11 amino acids. The ends were cut back, 6 bases at V and 5 bases at J, with 10 bases in the middle. The CDR3 protein is CSARLRETQYF. CDR3 in DNA: TGCAGTGCCAGATTACGGGAGACCCAGTACTTC.

The gene calls are TRBV7-9 and TRBJ2-7; 10 bases are shared with TRBD1. The CDR3 is 15 residues long. V lost 5 bases, J lost 4 bases, and 8 bases stayed unmatched. Germline lookup yields CDR1 SEHNR and CDR2 FQNEAQ (reference sequence). The CDR3 nucleotides read TGTGCCAGCAGCCCTTTGGGACAGGGGCTTTACGAGCAGTACTTC. It codes for CASSPLGQGLYEQYF.

This clone was seen once. This chain connects TRBV5-1 to TRBJ1-5, with 7 nucleotides matching TRBD1. Looked up from germline, CDR1 is SGHRS and CDR2 is YFSETQ. Trimming cost V 0 bases and J 7 bases; bases outside gene matches: 7. The CDR3 sequence is 15 residues long. The CDR3, as DNA: TGCGCCAGCAGCTTGGCCGCAGGGGGAGAGCAGCCCCAGCATTTT. The encoded protein is CASSLAAGGEQPQHF.

The chain carries TRBV6-5 and TRBJ1-3; D is ambiguous. Germline CDR1 MNHEY, CDR2 SVGAGI. This CDR3 is 15 amino acids long. V lost 0 bases and J lost 0, with 6 bases in between. The CDR3 region has the DNA TGTGCCAGCAGTTACTCGACGAGCTCTGGAAACACCATATATTTT. Protein product: CASSYSTSSGNTIYF.

The chain employs TRBV7-9 and TRBJ2-7; D is undetermined. The germline CDR1 and CDR2 sequences are SEHNR and FQNEAQ (reference sequence). V dropped 1 base and J dropped 3 bases, with 4 bases sitting between them. The CDR3 spans 12 residues. The CDR3 nucleotides read TGTGCCAGCAGCTTAGGTGACTACGAGCAGTACTTC. Translation: CASSLGDYEQYF.

The chain recombines TRBV4-1 with TRBJ1-2; TRBD1 matches 8 bases. Germline CDR1 is MGHRA and CDR2 is YSYEKL. The CDR3 runs 15 residues. J was trimmed by 6 bases and V by 0 bases; bases with no gene match: 6. CDR3 sequence (DNA): TGCGCCAGCAGCCAAGAGGGACAGGATGGACATGGCTACACCTTC. Encoded protein: CASSQEGQDGHGYTF.